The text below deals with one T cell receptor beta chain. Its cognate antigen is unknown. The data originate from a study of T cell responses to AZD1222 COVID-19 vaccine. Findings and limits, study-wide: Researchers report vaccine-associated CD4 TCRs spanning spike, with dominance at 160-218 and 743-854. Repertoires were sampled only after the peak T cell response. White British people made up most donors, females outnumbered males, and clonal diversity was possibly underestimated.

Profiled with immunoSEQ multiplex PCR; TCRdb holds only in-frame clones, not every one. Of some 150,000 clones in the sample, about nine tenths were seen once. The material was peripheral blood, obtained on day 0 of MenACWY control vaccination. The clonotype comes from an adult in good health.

The DNA of the CDR3 is TGTGCCAGTAGTTCAAGCCCGGCTAGCGGGGGGCCCTACAATGAGCAGTTCTTC. Its translation is CASSSSPASGGPYNEQFF. The chain carries TRBV19 and TRBJ2-1, with 11 positions matching TRBD2. J was trimmed by 2 bases and V by 5 bases; bases with no gene match: 11. This CDR3 region has 18 residues. Germline CDR1 and CDR2: LNHDA and SQIVND (reference sequence).